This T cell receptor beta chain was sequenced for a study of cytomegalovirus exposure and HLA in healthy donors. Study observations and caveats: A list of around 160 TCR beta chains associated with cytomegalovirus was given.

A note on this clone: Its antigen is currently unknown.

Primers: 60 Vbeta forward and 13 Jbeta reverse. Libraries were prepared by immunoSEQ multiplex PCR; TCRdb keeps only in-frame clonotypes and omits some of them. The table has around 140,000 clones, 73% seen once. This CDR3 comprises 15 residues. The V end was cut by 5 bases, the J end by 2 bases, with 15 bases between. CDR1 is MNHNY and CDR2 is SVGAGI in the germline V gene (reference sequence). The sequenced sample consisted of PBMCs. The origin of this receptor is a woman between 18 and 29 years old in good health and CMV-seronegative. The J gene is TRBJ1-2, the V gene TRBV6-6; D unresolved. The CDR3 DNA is TGTGCCAGCAGTCCTTCCGGGTCCCGAAACTATGGCTACACCTTC. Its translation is CASSPSGSRNYGYTF.